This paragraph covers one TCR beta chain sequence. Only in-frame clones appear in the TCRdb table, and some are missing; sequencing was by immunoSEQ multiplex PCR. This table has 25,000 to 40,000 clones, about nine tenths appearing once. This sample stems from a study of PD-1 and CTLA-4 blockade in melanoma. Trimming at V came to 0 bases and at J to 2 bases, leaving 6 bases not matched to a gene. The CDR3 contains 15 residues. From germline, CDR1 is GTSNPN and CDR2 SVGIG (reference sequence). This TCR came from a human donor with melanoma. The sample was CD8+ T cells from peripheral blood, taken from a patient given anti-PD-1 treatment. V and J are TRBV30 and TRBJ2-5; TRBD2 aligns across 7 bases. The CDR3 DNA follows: TGTGCCTGGAGTGTACTCCCTAGCGGACAAGAGACCCAGTACTTC. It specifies CAWSVLPSGQETQYF. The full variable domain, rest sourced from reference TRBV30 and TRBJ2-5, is SQTIHQWPATLVQPVGSPLSLECTVEGTSNPNLYWYRQAAGRGLQLLFYSVGIGQISSEVPQNLSASRPQDRQFILSSKKLLLSDSGFYLCAWSVLPSGQETQYFGPGTRLLVL.